The 10 T cell receptor beta chains in this list originate from one sample, sequenced in a study of cytomegalovirus exposure and HLA in healthy donors. The PCR had 60 Vbeta and 13 Jbeta primers. Sequenced by immunoSEQ multiplex PCR; TCRdb stores in-frame clones only, minus some. The table records some 150,000 clones, around 75% of them present only once. The sequenced sample consisted of PBMCs. These receptors were obtained from a woman aged 30 to 39 in good health and CMV-seronegative.

In the case of this clone: An end of the junction differs from the germline gene, which may be a read error. This sequence joins TRBV19 and TRBJ2-2; 7 bases line up with TRBD2. CDR3 size: 18 residues. CDR1 LNHDA and CDR2 SQIVND come from the germline V gene (reference sequence). The DNA for the CDR3 is TGTGCCAGTAGTATAGATCAGGGAGGGGTGGGTCTCACCCGGGAGCTGTTTTTT. Protein sequence: CASSIDQGGVGLTRELFF. The full variable domain, its missing parts supplied by reference TRBV19 and TRBJ2-2, is DGGITQSPKYLFRKEGQNVTLSCEQNLNHDAMYWYRQDPGQGLRLIYYSQIVNDFQKGDIAEGYSVSREKKESFPLTVTSAQKNPTAFYLCASSIDQGGVGLTRELFFGEGSRLTVL.

The chain has TRBV5-1 and TRBJ2-3, with 7 bases that match TRBD1. The CDR3 sequence is 17 residues long. With 3 bases clipped from V and 6 bases from J, the junction kept 16 bases outside the gene matches. Germline V gene lookup returns CDR1 SGHRS and CDR2 YFSETQ. In DNA form, the CDR3 reads TGCGCCAGCAGCTCCAGACAGGGAAGGGACACACCGGATACGCAGTATTTT. Its translation is CASSSRQGRDTPDTQYF.

This chain connects TRBV11-1 to TRBJ2-7; TRBD2 is a possible D gene (6 bases). CDR1 is SGHAT, CDR2 FQDESV, per germline (reference sequence). V shed 5 bases and J shed 8 bases, with 19 bases lying between them. The CDR3 spans 14 residues. In DNA form, the CDR3 reads TGTGCCAGCAGCACACGGGGGAGTCGCACGAAGCAGTACTTC. It is translated as CASSTRGSRTKQYF.

This clone was seen a handful of times. The chain uses TRBV29-1 and TRBJ1-1; TRBD1 might be the D (5 bases). Germline V gene data show CDR1 as SQVTM and CDR2 as ANQGSEA. The V end lost 7 bases, the J end lost 5 bases, and 11 bases lay between the germline ends. The CDR3 has 11 residues. CDR3 loop: CSGRGRTEAFF. The CDR3 DNA sequence: TGCAGCGGTAGGGGTAGGACTGAAGCTTTCTTT.

This rearrangement joins TRBV2 to TRBJ1-3; 10 positions agree with TRBD1. The CDR3 has 14 amino acids. Germline values: CDR1 SNHLY, CDR2 FYNNEI. V gave up 6 bases and J gave up 2 bases; unmatched junction bases: 1. The CDR3: CASSDRGPGNTIYF. CDR3 DNA sequence: TGTGCCAGCAGCGACAGGGGGCCTGGAAACACCATATATTTT. The variable domain in full, completed from reference TRBV2 and TRBJ1-3, reads EPEVTQTPSHQVTQMGQEVILRCVPISNHLYFYWYRQILGQKVEFLVSFYNNEISEKSEIFDDQFSVERPDGSNFTLKIRSTKLEDSAMYFCASSDRGPGNTIYFGEGSWLTVV.

The genes are TRBV10-2 and TRBJ2-3, with TRBD2 identical over 16 bases. The V and J ends lost 6 bases and 7 bases, in that order; junction bases with no gene match: 10. The CDR3 spans 17 residues. Germline CDR1 is WSHSY and CDR2 is SAAADI. The CDR3 DNA sequence: TGCGCCAGCAGGCGCCTGGGACTAGCGGGGGGGCCGTATACGCAGTATTTT. Its protein is CASRRLGLAGGPYTQYF.

This rearrangement joins TRBV5-6 to TRBJ1-2, with 9 bases aligning to TRBD1. J gave up 6 bases and V 4 bases, and 4 bases lay outside the gene matches. Per germline, CDR1 SGHDT and CDR2 YYEEEE. The CDR3 is 13 residues long. CDR3 nucleotide sequence: TGTGCCAGCAGCCGGGACAGGGTCGATGGCTACACCTTC. This sequence encodes CASSRDRVDGYTF.

The J gene is TRBJ2-7, the V gene TRBV10-3; 9 nucleotides align to TRBD1. This CDR3 has 15 amino acids. Germline V gene data show CDR1 as ENHRY and CDR2 as SYGVKD. Trimming removed 7 bases from V and 2 bases from J; junction bases left unmatched: 9. CDR3 sequence: CAITPATGGTYEQYF. CDR3 nucleotides: TGTGCCATCACCCCCGCGACAGGGGGTACCTACGAGCAGTACTTC.

V is TRBV7-7 and J is TRBJ2-4; D gene uncertain. The germline V gene encodes CDR1 SSHAT and CDR2 FNYEAQ (reference sequence). V lost 2 bases and J lost 0, with 11 bases in between. The CDR3 contains 16 residues. The CDR3 sequence: CASSLRLPLAKNIQYF. DNA of the CDR3: TGTGCCAGCAGCTTACGACTCCCTTTAGCCAAAAACATTCAGTACTTC. The variable domain in full, completed from reference TRBV7-7 and TRBJ2-4, reads GAGVSQSPRYKVTKRGQDVTLRCDPISSHATLYWYQQALGQGPEFLTYFNYEAQPDKSGLPSDRFSAERPEGSISTLTIQRTEQRDSAMYRCASSLRLPLAKNIQYFGAGTRLSVL.

V is TRBV2 and J is TRBJ1-1, with 9 bases fitting TRBD1. The CDR3 covers 15 residues. CDR1 SNHLY and CDR2 FYNNEI come from the germline V gene. V gave up 7 bases and J gave up 3 bases; unmatched junction bases: 9. The CDR3 spells CASTRQGVMYTEAFF. Here the CDR3 DNA reads TGTGCCAGCACCAGACAGGGGGTTATGTACACTGAAGCTTTCTTT.